This T cell receptor (beta chain) derives from a study of T cell repertoires in aging, cancer and after chemotherapy. Study-wide background: Repeat sampling of healthy donors over several months to years showed clear clonal overlap.

This clonotype showed up just a few times. No antigen is known for it. Study outcomes and limitations: The repertoire data cannot show anything about immunological memory following chemotherapy. Healthy donors lost TCR diversity with age mainly through richness, cancer patients through richness and evenness. Age-matched healthy donors had significantly more diverse, less clonal blood TCR repertoires than untreated cancer patients.

A mixed TRB-A/B primer pool amplified rearranged TRB by multiplex touch-down PCR. Each CDR3 protein is one row after TCRdb ran MiXCR on the multiplex PCR reads. The sample consists of about 9,200 distinct CDR3 sequences, more than 30% of them appearing once. J gave up 6 bases and V 2 bases, and 13 bases lay outside the gene matches. The CDR3 runs to 19 residues. Germline V gene sequence: CDR1 MNHEY, CDR2 SVGEGT. TCR beta rearrangements were amplified from peripheral blood genomic DNA. V is TRBV6-2 or TRBV6-3 and J is TRBJ2-2; the match to TRBD2 covers 12 bases. This TCR was recovered from a human donor in good health. Sample: blood. For the CDR3, the DNA is TGTGCCAGCAGTTACCGCCCCTCTACTAGCGGGGGGTTCCCCGGGGAGCTGTTTTTT. Translating it yields CASSYRPSTSGGFPGELFF.